The next 14 T cell receptor beta chains were all read from a single sample in a study of CD8+ T cells in alopecia areata (dated by TCRdb to about 2018). The method was the immunoSEQ multiplex PCR assay. RNA was extracted from all samples and reverse transcribed into cDNA as template for TCR sequencing. The table was pulled from immuneACCESS by TCRdb, which kept in-frame rearrangements only. Such tables lose some clones; where checked, under half of the loss comes from unresolved V genes, and the rest has no known cause. This sample comprises about 110,000 clones, around three fifths of them detected only once. The ten largest clones represent 9% to 15% of the sample. The time point label here, explained by the study, means: 24 weeks on oral tofacitinib. Explained via the paper, the treatment or condition label denotes: oral pan-JAK inhibitor, 5-10 mg twice daily. Sequencing was performed on CD8+ T cells sorted from blood, taken at week 24, from a patient treated with tofacitinib. The receptors stem from a human donor with alopecia areata.

This clone was observed a few times. This chain links TRBV11-2 with TRBJ2-7; 8 nucleotides match TRBD1. Germline values: CDR1 SGHAT, CDR2 FQNNGV. The CDR3 loop spans 13 amino acids. J gave up 3 bases and V 3 bases, and 1 base lay outside the gene matches. DNA for the CDR3: TGTGCCAGCAGCTTTGGGACAGGCTACGAGCAGTACTTC. It encodes CASSFGTGYEQYF.

The rearrangement uses TRBV9 and TRBJ2-5; D call uncertain. The CDR3 spans 14 residues. The V and J ends lost 4 bases and 5 bases respectively, with 15 bases between them. The germline V gene encodes CDR1 SGDLS and CDR2 YYNGEE. This CDR3 is CASSPQDPPETQYF. CDR3 DNA sequence: TGTGCCAGCAGCCCGCAGGACCCGCCGGAGACCCAGTACTTC.

This clone has only a few counts. The genes are TRBV1 and TRBJ2-3; no check of the table's D call, TRBD2, against the DNA was made. TRBV1 is termed a pseudogene. The length of the CDR3 is 18 residues. CDR3 in DNA: TGCACCAGCAGCCAGGGGACTAGCGGGGAAAGCCGGGCAGATACGCAGTATTTT. Protein product: CTSSQGTSGESRADTQYF.

The J gene is TRBJ1-2, the V gene TRBV27, with TRBD1 matching over 9 bases. V was clipped by 1 base and J by 5 bases; unmatched bases: 8. This CDR3 has 16 residues. Germline assignment: CDR1 MNHEY and CDR2 SMNVEV (reference sequence). The CDR3 here is CASSLFWTGDIYGYTF. CDR3 coding DNA: TGTGCCAGCAGTTTATTCTGGACAGGGGATATTTATGGCTACACCTTC.

This clone occurred many times. The chain links TRBV6-1 to TRBJ2-1; TRBD2 matches 11 bases. This CDR3 is built from 15 residues. Per the germline V gene, CDR1 is MNHNS and CDR2 is SASEGT. V was clipped by 0 bases and J by 6 bases; unmatched bases: 1. CDR3 region: CASSEASGGANEQFF. The CDR3 coding sequence is TGTGCCAGCAGTGAAGCTAGCGGGGGGGCCAATGAGCAGTTCTTC.

The V call is TRBV25-1, the J call TRBJ2-1, with 7 bases that match TRBD2. Germline loops: CDR1 MGHDK, CDR2 SYGVNS. J lost 3 bases, V lost 2 bases, and 7 bases had no gene match. The CDR3 runs 16 residues. CDR3 nucleotides: TGTGCCAGCAGTGAACGGAGGGGAGGGTACTACAATGAGCAGTTCTTC. It specifies CASSERRGGYYNEQFF. Based on the CDR3 plus reference TRBV25-1 and TRBJ2-1, the full variable domain is EADIYQTPRYLVIGTGKKITLECSQTMGHDKMYWYQQDPGMELHLIHYSYGVNSTEKGDLSSESTVSRIRTEHFPLTLESARPSHTSQYLCASSERRGGYYNEQFFGPGTRLTVL.

This chain connects TRBV5-6 to TRBJ2-3, with 8 positions matching TRBD2. Germline assignment: CDR1 SGHDT and CDR2 YYEEEE. The CDR3 sequence is 16 residues long. The trim removed 4 bases at V and 2 bases at J, leaving 9 bases unmatched. The CDR3 nucleotides read TGTGCCAGCAGCGAGGACCTAGCGGGTTACACAGATACGCAGTATTTT. It yields the protein CASSEDLAGYTDTQYF.

The CDR3 DNA reads TGTGCCAGCAGTGAAGGGGCACGAAATGAGCAGTTCTTC. Translating it yields CASSEGARNEQFF. This chain connects TRBV2 to TRBJ2-1; D remains unclear. In germline, CDR1 is SNHLY, CDR2 FYNNEI. Trimming took off 1 base at V and 7 bases at J, with 8 bases between the two ends. The CDR3 has 13 residues. The whole variable domain, remainder taken from reference TRBV2 and TRBJ2-1, is EPEVTQTPSHQVTQMGQEVILRCVPISNHLYFYWYRQILGQKVEFLVSFYNNEISEKSEIFDDQFSVERPDGSNFTLKIRSTKLEDSAMYFCASSEGARNEQFFGPGTRLTVL.

The V gene is TRBV2, the J gene TRBJ2-1; no definite D call. With 5 bases removed from V and 3 bases from J, the gap between germline ends came to 5 bases. CDR3 size: 12 residues. Germline CDR1 is SNHLY and CDR2 is FYNNEI. The CDR3 reads CASSFNYNEQFF. CDR3 DNA: TGTGCCAGCAGTTTCAACTACAATGAGCAGTTCTTC.

The chain is built from TRBV4-1 and TRBJ2-7, with TRBD1 as a possible D gene (6 bases). The germline V gene has CDR1 MGHRA and CDR2 YSYEKL. The CDR3 runs 14 residues. The V and J ends lost 3 bases and 4 bases respectively, with 13 bases between them. Here the CDR3 reads CASSQGAPGYEQYF. The DNA of the CDR3 is TGCGCCAGCAGCCAGGGGGCTCCGGGATACGAGCAGTACTTC.

The chain carries TRBV5-1 and TRBJ2-2; TRBD1 is a possible D gene (5 bases). CDR3 length: 15 residues. The V end lost 2 bases, the J end lost 3 bases, and 11 bases lay between the germline ends. Germline V gene sequence: CDR1 SGHRS, CDR2 YFSETQ. In DNA, the CDR3 is TGCGCCAGCAGCTTCCCGGACACCTACACCGGGGAGCTGTTTTTT. It yields the protein CASSFPDTYTGELFF.

The V gene is TRBV27, the J gene TRBJ2-5, with 8 bases that match TRBD2. The CDR3 covers 16 residues. Germline V gives CDR1 MNHEY, CDR2 SMNVEV (reference sequence). J gave up 0 bases and V 0 bases, and 3 bases lay outside the gene matches. CDR3 residues: CASSLSQRGYQETQYF. The CDR3 DNA reads as TGTGCCAGCAGTTTATCCCAGCGGGGGTACCAAGAGACCCAGTACTTC.

The chain has TRBV13 and TRBJ2-5; D may be TRBD1 (6 bases). Germline assignment: CDR1 PRHDT and CDR2 FYEKMQ (reference sequence). This CDR3 contains 15 residues. Trimming removed 3 bases at V and 3 bases at J, with 14 bases between. CDR3 coding DNA: TGTGCCAGCAGCTTGCGACTAAAGGGGGAAGAGACCCAGTACTTC. It codes for CASSLRLKGEETQYF.

CDR3 loop: CASSLGAGTRTGELFF. The CDR3 coding sequence is TGTGCCAGCAGCTTAGGAGCGGGGACACGCACCGGGGAGCTGTTTTTT. The chain joins TRBV7-2 to TRBJ2-2; D perhaps matches TRBD2 (7 bases). CDR3 length: 16 amino acids. From germline, CDR1 is SGHTA and CDR2 FQGNSA. Trimming removed 1 base from V and 4 bases from J, with 13 bases in between.